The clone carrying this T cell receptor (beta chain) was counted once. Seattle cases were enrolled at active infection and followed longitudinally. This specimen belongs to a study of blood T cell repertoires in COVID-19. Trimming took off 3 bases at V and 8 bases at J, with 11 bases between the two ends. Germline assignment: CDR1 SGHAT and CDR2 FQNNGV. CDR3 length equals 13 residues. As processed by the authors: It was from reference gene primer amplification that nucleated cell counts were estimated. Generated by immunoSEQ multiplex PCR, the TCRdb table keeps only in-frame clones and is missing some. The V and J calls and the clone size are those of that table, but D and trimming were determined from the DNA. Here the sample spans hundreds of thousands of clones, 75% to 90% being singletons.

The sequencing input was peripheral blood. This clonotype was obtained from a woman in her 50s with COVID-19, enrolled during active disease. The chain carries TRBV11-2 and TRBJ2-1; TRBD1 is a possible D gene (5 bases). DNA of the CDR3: TGTGCCAGCAGCTTGGTTGAAGGGGATGAGCAGTTCTTC. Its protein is CASSLVEGDEQFF. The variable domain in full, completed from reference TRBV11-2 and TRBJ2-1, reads EAGVAQSPRYKIIEKRQSVAFWCNPISGHATLYWYQQILGQGPKLLIQFQNNGVVDDSQLPKDRFSAERLKGVDSTLKIQPAKLEDSAVYLCASSLVEGDEQFFGPGTRLTVL.